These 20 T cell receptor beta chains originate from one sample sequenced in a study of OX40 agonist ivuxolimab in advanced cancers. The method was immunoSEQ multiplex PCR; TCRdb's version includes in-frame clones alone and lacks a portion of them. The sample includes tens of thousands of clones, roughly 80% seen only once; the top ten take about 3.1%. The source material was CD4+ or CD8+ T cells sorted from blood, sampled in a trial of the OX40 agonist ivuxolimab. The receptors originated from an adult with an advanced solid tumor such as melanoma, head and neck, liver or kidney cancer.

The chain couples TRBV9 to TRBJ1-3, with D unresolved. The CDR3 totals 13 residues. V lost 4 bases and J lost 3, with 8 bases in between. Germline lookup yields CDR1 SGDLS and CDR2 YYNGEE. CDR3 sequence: CASSPGYGNTIYF. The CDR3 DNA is TGTGCCAGCAGCCCGGGCTATGGAAACACCATATATTTT.

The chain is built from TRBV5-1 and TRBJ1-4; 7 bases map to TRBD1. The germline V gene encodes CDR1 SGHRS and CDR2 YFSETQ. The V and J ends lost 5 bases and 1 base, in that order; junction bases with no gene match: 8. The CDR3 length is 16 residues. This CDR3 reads CASRRQGIGTNEKLFF. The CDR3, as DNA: TGCGCCAGCAGGAGACAGGGCATAGGAACTAATGAAAAACTGTTTTTT.

The CDR3 here is CASSRQGMNEQFF. The CDR3 bases are TGTGCCAGCAGCCGACAGGGGATGAATGAGCAGTTCTTC. The chain has TRBV6-1 and TRBJ2-1, with 8 bases lining up with TRBD1. CDR3 size: 13 residues. From germline, CDR1 is MNHNS and CDR2 SASEGT. V lost 6 bases and J lost 7; bases outside the gene matches: 5.

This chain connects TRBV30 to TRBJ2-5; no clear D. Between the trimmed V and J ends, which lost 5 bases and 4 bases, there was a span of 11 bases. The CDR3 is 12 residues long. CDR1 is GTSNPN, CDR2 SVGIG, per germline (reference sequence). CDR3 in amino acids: CAWLPPGETQYF. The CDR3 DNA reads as TGTGCCTGGCTTCCTCCGGGAGAGACCCAGTACTTC.

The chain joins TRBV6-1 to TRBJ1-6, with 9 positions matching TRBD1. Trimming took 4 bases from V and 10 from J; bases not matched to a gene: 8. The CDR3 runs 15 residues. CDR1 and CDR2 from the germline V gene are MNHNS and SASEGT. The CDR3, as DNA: TGTGCCAGCAGTGTCCGGGACAGGGTAGAATCACCCCTCCACTTT. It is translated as CASSVRDRVESPLHF.

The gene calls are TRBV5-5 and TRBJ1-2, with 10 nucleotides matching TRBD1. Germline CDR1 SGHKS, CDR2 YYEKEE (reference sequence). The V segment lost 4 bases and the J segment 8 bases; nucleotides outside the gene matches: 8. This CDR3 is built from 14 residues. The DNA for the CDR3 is TGTGCCAGCAGCCGTCGACAGGGGGCGGAGGGCTACACCTTC. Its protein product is CASSRRQGAEGYTF.

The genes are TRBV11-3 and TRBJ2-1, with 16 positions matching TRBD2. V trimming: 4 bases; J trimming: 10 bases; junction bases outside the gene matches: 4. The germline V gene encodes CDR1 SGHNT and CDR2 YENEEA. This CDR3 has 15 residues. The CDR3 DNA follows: TGTGCCAGCAGCTCCGAGGGACTAGCGGGGGGGGAGCAGTTCTTC. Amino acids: CASSSEGLAGGEQFF.

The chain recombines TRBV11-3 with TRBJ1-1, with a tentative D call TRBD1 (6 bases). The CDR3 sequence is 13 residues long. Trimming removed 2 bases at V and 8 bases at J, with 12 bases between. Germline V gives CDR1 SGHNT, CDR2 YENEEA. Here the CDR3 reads CASSLFGRGEAFF. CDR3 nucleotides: TGTGCCAGCAGCTTATTTGGCAGGGGCGAAGCTTTCTTT. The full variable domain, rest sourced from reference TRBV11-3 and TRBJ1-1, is EAGVVQSPRYKIIEKKQPVAFWCNPISGHNTLYWYLQNLGQGPELLIRYENEEAVDDSQLPKDRFSAERLKGVDSTLKIQPAELGDSAVYLCASSLFGRGEAFFGQGTRLTVV.

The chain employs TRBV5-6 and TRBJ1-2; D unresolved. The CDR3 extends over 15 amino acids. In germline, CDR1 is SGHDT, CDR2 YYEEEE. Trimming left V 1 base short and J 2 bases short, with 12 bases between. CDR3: CASSLIDPVNYGYTF. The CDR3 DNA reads TGTGCCAGCAGCTTGATTGACCCCGTGAACTATGGCTACACCTTC.

Written as DNA, the CDR3 is TGTGCCAGCAGCTCGGGGCCCGGGGCGCAGTATTTT. As protein: CASSSGPGAQYF. This chain links TRBV9 with TRBJ2-3; D is possibly TRBD1 or TRBD2 (5 bases each). This CDR3 comprises 12 residues. V shed 4 bases and J shed 10 bases, with 13 bases lying between them. CDR1 is SGDLS and CDR2 is YYNGEE in the germline V gene.

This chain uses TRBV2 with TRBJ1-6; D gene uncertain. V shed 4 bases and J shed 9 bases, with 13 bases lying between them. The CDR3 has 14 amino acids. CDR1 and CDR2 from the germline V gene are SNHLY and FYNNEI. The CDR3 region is CASSAEKMGSPLHF. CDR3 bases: TGTGCCAGCAGTGCAGAAAAAATGGGTTCACCCCTCCACTTT.

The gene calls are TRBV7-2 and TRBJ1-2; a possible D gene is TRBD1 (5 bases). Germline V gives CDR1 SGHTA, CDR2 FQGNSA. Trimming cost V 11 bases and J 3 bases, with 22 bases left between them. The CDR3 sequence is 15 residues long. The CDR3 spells CAWSVQAGNYYGYTF. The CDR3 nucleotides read TGTGCCTGGAGTGTACAGGCAGGGAACTACTATGGCTACACCTTC. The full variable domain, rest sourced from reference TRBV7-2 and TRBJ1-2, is GAGVSQSPSNKVTEKGKDVELRCDPISGHTALYWYRQSLGQGLEFLIYFQGNSAPDKSGLPSDRFSAERTGGSVSTLTIQRTQQEDSAVYLCAWSVQAGNYYGYTFGSGTRLTVV.

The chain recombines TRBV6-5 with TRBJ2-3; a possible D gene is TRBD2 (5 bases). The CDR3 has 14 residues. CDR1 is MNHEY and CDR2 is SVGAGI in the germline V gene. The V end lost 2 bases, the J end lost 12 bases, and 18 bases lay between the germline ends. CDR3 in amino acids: CASSYGGDEVLQYF. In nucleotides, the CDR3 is TGTGCCAGCAGTTACGGAGGTGACGAAGTACTCCAGTATTTT.

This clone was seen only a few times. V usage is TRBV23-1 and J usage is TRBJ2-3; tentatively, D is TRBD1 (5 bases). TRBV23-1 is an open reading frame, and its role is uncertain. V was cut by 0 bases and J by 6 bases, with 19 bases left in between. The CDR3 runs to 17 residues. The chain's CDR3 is CASSQSIGVGQTDTQYF. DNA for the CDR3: TGCGCCAGCAGTCAATCGATAGGAGTGGGGCAGACCGATACGCAGTATTTT.

DNA for the CDR3: TGTGCCAGCAGTGGTACAGGGTACTATGGCTACACCTTC. As protein: CASSGTGYYGYTF. The J gene is TRBJ1-2, the V gene TRBV28, with a tentative D call TRBD1 (6 bases). Germline assignment: CDR1 MDHEN and CDR2 SYDVKM. CDR3 length: 13 residues. Trimming removed 5 bases from V and 3 bases from J, with 10 bases in between.

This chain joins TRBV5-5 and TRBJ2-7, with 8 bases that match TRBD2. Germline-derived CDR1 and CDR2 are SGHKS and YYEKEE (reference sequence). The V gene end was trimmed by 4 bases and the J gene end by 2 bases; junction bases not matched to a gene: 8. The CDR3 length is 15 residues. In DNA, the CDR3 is TGTGCCAGCAGCACCCCGGAGCGGGGGCCCTACGAGCAGTACTTC. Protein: CASSTPERGPYEQYF.

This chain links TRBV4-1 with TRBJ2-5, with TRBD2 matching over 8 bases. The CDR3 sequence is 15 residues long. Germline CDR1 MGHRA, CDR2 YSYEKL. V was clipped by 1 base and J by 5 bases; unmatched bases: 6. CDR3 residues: CASSQGSGGGETQYF. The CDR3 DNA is TGCGCCAGCAGCCAAGGGAGCGGGGGAGGCGAGACCCAGTACTTC.

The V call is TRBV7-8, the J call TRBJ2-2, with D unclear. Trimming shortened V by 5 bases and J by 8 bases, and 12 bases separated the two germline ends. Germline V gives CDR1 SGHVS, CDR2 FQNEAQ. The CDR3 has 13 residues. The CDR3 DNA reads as TGTGCCAGCAGCACCAGACAAGATGGGGAGCTGTTTTTT. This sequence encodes CASSTRQDGELFF. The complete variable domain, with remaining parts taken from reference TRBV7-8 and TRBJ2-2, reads GAGVSQSPRYKVAKRGQDVALRCDPISGHVSLFWYQQALGQGPEFLTYFQNEAQLDKSGLPSDRFFAERPEGSVSTLKIQRTQQEDSAVYLCASSTRQDGELFFGEGSRLTVL.

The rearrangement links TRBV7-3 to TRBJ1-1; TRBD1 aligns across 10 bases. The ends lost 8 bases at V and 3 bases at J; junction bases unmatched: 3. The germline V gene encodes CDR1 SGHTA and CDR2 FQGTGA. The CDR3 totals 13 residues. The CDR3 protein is CASSGQGDTEAFF. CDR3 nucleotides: TGTGCCAGCTCAGGACAGGGGGACACTGAAGCTTTCTTT. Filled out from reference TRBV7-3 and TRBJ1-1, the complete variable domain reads GAGVSQTPSNKVTEKGKYVELRCDPISGHTALYWYRQSLGQGPEFLIYFQGTGAADDSGLPNDRFFAVRPEGSVSTLKIQRTERGDSAVYLCASSGQGDTEAFFGQGTRLTVV.

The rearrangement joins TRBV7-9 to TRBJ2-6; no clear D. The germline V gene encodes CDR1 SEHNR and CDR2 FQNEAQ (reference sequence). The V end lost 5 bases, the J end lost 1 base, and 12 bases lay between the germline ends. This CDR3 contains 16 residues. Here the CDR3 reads CASSDPGWSGANVLTF. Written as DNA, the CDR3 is TGTGCCAGCAGCGACCCCGGATGGTCTGGGGCCAACGTCCTGACTTTC.